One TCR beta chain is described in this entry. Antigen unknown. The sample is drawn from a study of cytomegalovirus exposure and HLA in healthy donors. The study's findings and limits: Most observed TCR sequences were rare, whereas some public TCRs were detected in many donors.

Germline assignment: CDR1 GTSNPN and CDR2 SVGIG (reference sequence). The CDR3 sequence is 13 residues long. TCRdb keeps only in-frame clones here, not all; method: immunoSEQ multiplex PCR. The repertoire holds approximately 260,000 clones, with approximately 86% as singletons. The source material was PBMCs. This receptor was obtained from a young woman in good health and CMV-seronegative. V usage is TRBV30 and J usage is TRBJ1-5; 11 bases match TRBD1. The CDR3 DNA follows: TGTGCTGGAGGACAGGGGGCCAATCAGCCCCAGCATTTT. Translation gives CAGGQGANQPQHF.